Included here is one TCR beta chain sequence, with context. The specificity of this receptor is unknown. Base-call qualities are not available, and no considerably larger clone is one nucleotide away. The sample is drawn from a study of radiation and T cells in renal cell carcinoma (dated by TCRdb to 2018 to 2021). Regarding the complete study: Samples were obtained from a clinical trial, in which 15 Gy stereotactic body radiation therapy was delivered to primary renal cell carcinomas and nephrectomy was performed 4 weeks later. A total of 50 to 60 samples underwent TCR beta sequencing, made up of 25 or so tumors and about 27 peripheral blood samples. Across all 50 or so samples, 4,016,671 unique CDR3 nucleotide sequences, encoding 2.5 million to 3 million unique CDR3 amino acid sequences, were identified. Here is what the overall study found, with its caveats: An increase in top tumor clonotypes in blood was observed from baseline to 2 weeks post-radiation, followed by contraction by 4 weeks, which was taken to suggest transient expansion of tumor-resident clones. Because the trial had a single-armed design, the trial could not examine how radiation dose or scheduling affected the TCR repertoire. Dynamics of the blood repertoire were not tracked past 4 weeks after treatment. Because pretreatment tumor biopsies were not available, the study could not determine whether clonotypes were already present within the tumor at baseline.

The CDR3, from cysteine to phenylalanine, totals 13 residues. Just CDR3 DNA is preserved here, 39 bases in frame from base 1. V and J are truncated by 4 bases and 3 bases respectively, leaving an intervening sequence of 6 bases. Sequences MNHNY (CDR1) and SVGAGI (CDR2) are obtained from the germline V gene (reference sequence). The time point label for this specimen denotes: blood 2 weeks post-SBRT. Sample treatment or condition, as interpreted from the label and publication: 15 Gy SBRT to primary tumor, nephrectomy 4 weeks later. To follow tumor-enriched clonotypes, serial peripheral blood was collected from radiation-treated patients at baseline and at 2 weeks and 4 weeks after SBRT. All patients had renal cell carcinoma with clear cell pathology. The QIAamp DNA Blood Mini Kit (Qiagen) was used to prepare genomic DNA for TCR sequencing. The analyses included only samples that passed all quality control checks.

Following the manufacturer's recommendations, the immunoSEQ kit was used to generate TCR beta libraries from genomic DNA. Library preparation used a first multiplex PCR with proprietary primers, then a second PCR adding unique barcodes, with bead cleanups after each round. A positive control reaction and a negative control reaction, both provided in the kit, were run with every batch of samples. The final libraries were assessed on an Agilent 4200 TapeStation D1000 ScreenTape, pooled by volume, and quantified by qPCR. Sequencing was performed on an Illumina NextSeq500 using a MidOutput 150-cycle cartridge, with 156 Read1 cycles, 15 Index1 cycles, and the kit custom primers. The pooled library was loaded at 0.75 to 1 pM, and about 20% PhiX control was spiked in. The source study handled its data this way. Vendor-processed data were analyzed in R, and a clonotype was defined as all T cells sharing the same CDR3 nucleotide sequence. In the clone abundance analyses, frequencies in each sample were normalized to that sample's 10,000 most abundant clones. Public T cell clones, which averaged fewer than five per sample, were excluded before analysis. A difference in abundance of at least 32-fold between compartments was used to define tumor-enriched and baseline blood-enriched clonotypes. Clonotypes expanded or contracted between blood time points were identified with a beta-binomial differential abundance model. Tumor-blood repertoire similarity was measured with the Baroni-Urbani and Buser coefficient, and group comparisons used two-tailed Wilcoxon tests in R. TCRdb obtained this table from immuneACCESS and retained in-frame rearrangements with V and J assigned. These tables miss some clones; where compared with another copy, unresolved V genes account for less than half of the shortfall, and the remainder is unexplained. D and trimming were read from the DNA, whereas the V and J calls and clone size are those reported in that table. The sample includes 95,000 to 150,000 clones, with about four fifths observed a single time. 5.8% of the sample is in the top ten clones.

The rearranged chain carries TRBV6-6 and TRBJ2-2; a confident D gene designation cannot be given. The source material was blood, sampled from a patient whose treatment included radiotherapy and nephrectomy. The TCR sequence derives from a man aged 45 to 65 with renal cell carcinoma. CDR3 reads: CASSSGYTGELFF. The DNA sequence reads TGTGCCAGCAGTTCCGGATACACCGGGGAGCTGTTTTTT.